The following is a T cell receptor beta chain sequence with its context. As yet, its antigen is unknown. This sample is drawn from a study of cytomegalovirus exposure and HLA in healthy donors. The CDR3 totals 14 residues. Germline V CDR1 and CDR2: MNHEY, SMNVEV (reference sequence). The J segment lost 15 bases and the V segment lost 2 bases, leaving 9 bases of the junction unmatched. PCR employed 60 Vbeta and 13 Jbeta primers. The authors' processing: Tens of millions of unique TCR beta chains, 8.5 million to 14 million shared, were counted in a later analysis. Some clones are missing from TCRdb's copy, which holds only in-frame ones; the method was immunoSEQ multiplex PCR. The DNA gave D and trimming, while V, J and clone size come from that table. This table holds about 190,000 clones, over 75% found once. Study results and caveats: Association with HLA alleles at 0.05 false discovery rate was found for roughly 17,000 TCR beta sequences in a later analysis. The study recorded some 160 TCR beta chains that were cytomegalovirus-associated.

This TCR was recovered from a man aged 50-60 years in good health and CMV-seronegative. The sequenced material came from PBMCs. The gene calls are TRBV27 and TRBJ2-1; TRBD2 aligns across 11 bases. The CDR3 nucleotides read TGTGCCAGCAGTTTAGGTAGCGGGGGGGCTCTGAGGTTCTTC. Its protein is CASSLGSGGALRFF.